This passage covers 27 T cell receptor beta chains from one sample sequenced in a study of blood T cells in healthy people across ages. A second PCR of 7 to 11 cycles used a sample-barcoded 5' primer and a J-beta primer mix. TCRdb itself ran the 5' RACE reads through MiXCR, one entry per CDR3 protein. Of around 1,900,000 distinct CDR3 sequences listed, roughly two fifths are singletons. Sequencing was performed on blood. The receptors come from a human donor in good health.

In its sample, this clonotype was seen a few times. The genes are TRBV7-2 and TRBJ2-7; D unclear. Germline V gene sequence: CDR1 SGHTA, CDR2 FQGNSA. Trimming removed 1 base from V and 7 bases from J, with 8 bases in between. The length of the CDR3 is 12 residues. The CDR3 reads CASSLVSREQYF. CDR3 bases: TGTGCCAGCAGCTTAGTATCGCGGGAGCAGTACTTC. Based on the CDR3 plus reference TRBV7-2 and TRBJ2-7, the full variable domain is GAGVSQSPSNKVTEKGKDVELRCDPISGHTALYWYRQSLGQGLEFLIYFQGNSAPDKSGLPSDRFSAERTGGSVSTLTIQRTQQEDSAVYLCASSLVSREQYFGPGTRLTVT.

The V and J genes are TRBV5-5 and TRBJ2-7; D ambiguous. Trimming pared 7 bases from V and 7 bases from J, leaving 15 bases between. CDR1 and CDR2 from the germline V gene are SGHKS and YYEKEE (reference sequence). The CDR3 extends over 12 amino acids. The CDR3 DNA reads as TGTGCCAGCCGACTGGCCCTGGGAGAGCAGTACTTC. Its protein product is CASRLALGEQYF.

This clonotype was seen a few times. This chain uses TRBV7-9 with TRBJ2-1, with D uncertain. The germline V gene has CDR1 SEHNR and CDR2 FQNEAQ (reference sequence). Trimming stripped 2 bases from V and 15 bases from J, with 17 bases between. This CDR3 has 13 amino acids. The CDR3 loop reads CASSLKGTGGRFF. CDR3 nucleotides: TGTGCCAGCAGCTTAAAAGGCACGGGTGGTCGGTTCTTC.

CDR3 amino acids: CASSQVGVPYEQYF. The DNA of the CDR3 is TGCGCCAGCAGCCAAGTGGGGGTACCCTACGAGCAGTACTTC. The genes are TRBV4-3 and TRBJ2-1, with D perhaps TRBD1 or TRBD2 (5 bases each). The J call may be in error: the DNA end matches TRBJ2-7 better. The length of the CDR3 is 14 residues. Germline V gene sequence: CDR1 LGHNA, CDR2 YSLEER.

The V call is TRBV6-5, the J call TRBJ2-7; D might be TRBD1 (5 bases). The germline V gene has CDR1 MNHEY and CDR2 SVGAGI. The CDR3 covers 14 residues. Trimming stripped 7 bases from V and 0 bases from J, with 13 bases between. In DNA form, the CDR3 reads TGTGCCAGCACGATTCGGCAGGGCTCCTACGAGCAGTACTTC. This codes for CASTIRQGSYEQYF.

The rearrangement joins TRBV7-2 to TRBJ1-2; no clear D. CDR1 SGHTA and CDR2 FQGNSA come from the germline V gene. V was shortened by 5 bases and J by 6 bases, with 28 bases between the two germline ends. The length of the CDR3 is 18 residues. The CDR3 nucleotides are TGTGCCAGCAGCCCGACTAGGGCTCTTGGGCTTCATCGAGATGGCTACACCTTC. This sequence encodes CASSPTRALGLHRDGYTF.

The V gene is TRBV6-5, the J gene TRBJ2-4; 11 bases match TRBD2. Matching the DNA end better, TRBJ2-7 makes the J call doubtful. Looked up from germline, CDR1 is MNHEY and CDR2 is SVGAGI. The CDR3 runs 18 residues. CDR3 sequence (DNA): TGTGCCAGCAGTTACGGGTCTAGCGGGGGGCTCAGGGGATACGAGCAGTACTTC. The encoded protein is CASSYGSSGGLRGYEQYF.

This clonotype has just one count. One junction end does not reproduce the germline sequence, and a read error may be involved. CDR3 in amino acids: CASSLSSNGQFF. CDR3 nucleotide sequence: TGTGCCAGCAGCTTAAGTTCTAATGGGCAGTTCTTC. The chain has TRBV7-3 and TRBJ2-1; D call uncertain. CDR3 size: 12 residues. CDR1 and CDR2 from the germline V gene are SGHTA and FQGTGA.

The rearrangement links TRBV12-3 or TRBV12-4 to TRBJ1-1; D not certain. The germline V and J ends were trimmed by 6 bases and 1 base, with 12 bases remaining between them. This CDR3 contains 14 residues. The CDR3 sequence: CASRWTFSNTEAFF. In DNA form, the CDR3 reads TGTGCCAGCAGATGGACTTTCTCGAACACTGAAGCTTTCTTT.

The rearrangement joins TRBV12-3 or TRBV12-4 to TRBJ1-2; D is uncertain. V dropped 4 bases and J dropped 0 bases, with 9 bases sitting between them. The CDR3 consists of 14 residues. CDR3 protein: CASSYRITNYGYTF. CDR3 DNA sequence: TGTGCCAGCAGTTACCGGATTACTAACTATGGCTACACCTTC.

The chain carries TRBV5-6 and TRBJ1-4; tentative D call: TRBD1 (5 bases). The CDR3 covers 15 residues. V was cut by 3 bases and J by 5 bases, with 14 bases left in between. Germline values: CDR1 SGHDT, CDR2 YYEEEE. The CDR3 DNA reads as TGTGCCAGCAGCTCATGGATGGGGCGGAATGAAAAACTGTTTTTT. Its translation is CASSSWMGRNEKLFF.

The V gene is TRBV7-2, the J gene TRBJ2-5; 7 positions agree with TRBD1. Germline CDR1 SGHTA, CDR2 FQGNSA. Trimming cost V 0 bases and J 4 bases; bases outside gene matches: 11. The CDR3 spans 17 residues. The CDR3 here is CASSLAGEGALGETQYF. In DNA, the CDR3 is TGTGCCAGCAGCTTAGCGGGAGAGGGGGCGCTGGGAGAGACCCAGTACTTC.

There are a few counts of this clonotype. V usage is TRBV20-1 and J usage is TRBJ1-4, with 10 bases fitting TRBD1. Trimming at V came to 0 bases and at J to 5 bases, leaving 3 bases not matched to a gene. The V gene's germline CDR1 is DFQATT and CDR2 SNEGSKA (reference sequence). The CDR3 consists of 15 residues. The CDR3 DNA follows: TGCAGTGCTAGAGACCCGGACAGGGGGAATGAAAAACTGTTTTTT. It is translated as CSARDPDRGNEKLFF.

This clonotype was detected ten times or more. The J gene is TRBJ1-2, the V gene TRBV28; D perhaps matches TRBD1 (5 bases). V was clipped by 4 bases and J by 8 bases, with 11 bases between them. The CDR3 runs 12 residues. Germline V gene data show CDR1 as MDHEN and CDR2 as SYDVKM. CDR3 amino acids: CASSSSGSGYTF. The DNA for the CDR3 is TGTGCCAGCAGTTCCTCAGGGAGCGGCTACACCTTC.

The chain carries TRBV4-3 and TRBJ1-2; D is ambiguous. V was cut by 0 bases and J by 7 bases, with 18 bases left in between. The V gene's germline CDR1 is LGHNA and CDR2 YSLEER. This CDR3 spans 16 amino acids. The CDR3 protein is CASSQDLGRIDCGYTF. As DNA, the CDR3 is TGCGCCAGCAGCCAAGATTTGGGTAGGATAGACTGTGGCTACACCTTC.

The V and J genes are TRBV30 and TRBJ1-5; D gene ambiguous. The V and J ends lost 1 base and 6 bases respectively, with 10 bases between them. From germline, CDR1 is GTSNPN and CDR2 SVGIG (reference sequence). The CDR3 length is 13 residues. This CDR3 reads CAWSGGAGQPQHF. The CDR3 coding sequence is TGTGCCTGGAGTGGAGGTGCAGGTCAGCCCCAGCATTTT.

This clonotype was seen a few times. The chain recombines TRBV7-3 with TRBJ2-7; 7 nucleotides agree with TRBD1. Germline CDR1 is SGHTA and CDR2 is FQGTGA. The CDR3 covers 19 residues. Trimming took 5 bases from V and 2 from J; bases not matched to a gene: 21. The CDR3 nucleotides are TGTGCCAGCAGCCTCACTTCGCCCTATTTGACAGGGAAGGCCTACGAGCAGTACTTC. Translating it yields CASSLTSPYLTGKAYEQYF.

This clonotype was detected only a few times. CDR3 amino acids: CASSPVKGGSGANVLTF. The CDR3 nucleotides read TGTGCCAGTTCACCCGTAAAGGGAGGCTCTGGGGCCAACGTCCTGACTTTC. This chain connects TRBV6-2 or TRBV6-3 to TRBJ2-6; maybe TRBD2 (6 bases). The CDR3 covers 17 residues. Germline loops: CDR1 MNHEY, CDR2 SVGEGT. V lost 9 bases and J 0 bases, leaving 18 bases between the germline ends.

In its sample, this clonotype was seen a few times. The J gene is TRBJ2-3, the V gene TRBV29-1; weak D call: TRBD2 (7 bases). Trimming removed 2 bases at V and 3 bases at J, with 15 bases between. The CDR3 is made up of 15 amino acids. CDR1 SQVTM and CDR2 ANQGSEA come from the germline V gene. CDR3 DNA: TGCAGCGTTGAAAGCGGGACAACCGAGACAGATACGCAGTATTTT. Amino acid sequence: CSVESGTTETDTQYF.

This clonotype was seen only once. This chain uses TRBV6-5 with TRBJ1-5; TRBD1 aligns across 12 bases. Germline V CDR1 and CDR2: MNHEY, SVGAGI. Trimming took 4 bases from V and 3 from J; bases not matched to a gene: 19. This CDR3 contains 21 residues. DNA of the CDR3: TGTGCCAGCAGTTCGGGACAGGGGGCTTCGGGGTTACCACCCGACAATCAGCCCCAGCATTTT. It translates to CASSSGQGASGLPPDNQPQHF.

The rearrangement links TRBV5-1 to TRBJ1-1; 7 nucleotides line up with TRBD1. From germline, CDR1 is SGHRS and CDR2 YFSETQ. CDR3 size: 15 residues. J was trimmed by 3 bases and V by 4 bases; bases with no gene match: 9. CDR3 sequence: CASSNEETGYTEAFF. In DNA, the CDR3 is TGCGCCAGCAGCAATGAAGAGACAGGGTACACTGAAGCTTTCTTT.

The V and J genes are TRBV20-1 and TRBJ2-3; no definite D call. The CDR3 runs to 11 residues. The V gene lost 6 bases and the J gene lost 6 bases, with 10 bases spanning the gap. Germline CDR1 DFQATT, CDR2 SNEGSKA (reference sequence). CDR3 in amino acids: CSAPVTDTQYF. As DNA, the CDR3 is TGCAGTGCCCCAGTTACTGATACGCAGTATTTT.

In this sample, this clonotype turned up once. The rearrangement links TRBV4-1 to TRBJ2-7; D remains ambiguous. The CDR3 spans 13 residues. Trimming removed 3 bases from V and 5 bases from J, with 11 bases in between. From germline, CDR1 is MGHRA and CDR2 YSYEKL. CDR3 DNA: TGCGCCAGCAGCCAGGGGTGGAAGGACGAGCAGTACTTC. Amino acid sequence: CASSQGWKDEQYF.

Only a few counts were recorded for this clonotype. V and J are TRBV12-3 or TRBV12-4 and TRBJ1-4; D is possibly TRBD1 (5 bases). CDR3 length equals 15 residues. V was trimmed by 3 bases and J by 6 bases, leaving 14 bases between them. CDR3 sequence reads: CASSFFGQGDEKLFF. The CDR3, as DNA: TGTGCCAGCAGTTTCTTTGGGCAGGGTGATGAAAAACTGTTTTTT.

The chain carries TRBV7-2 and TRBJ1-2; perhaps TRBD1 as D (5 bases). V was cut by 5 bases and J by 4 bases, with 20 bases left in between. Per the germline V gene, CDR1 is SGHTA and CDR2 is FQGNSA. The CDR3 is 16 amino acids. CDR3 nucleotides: TGTGCCAGCAGCCTCCGGCGGGGGGAAGGCGGCTATGGCTACACCTTC. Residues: CASSLRRGEGGYGYTF.

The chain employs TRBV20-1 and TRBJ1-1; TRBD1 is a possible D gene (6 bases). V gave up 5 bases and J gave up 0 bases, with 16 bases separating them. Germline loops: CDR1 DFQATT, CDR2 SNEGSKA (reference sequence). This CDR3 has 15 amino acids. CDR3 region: CSAGLDSLMNTEAFF. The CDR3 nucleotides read TGCAGTGCTGGATTGGACAGCCTCATGAACACTGAAGCTTTCTTT.

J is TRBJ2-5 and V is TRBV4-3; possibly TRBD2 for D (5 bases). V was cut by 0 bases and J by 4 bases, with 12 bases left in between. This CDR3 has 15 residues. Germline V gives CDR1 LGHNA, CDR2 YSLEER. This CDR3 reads CASSQDLLAPETQYF. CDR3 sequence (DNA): TGCGCCAGCAGCCAAGATCTTCTAGCCCCAGAGACCCAGTACTTC.